The 5 T cell receptor beta chains below all came from one sample that was sequenced in a study of metastatic and nonmetastatic thyroid tumors. None of the patients had undergone any treatment ahead of thyroid surgery. TCRdb re-processed the PCR reads through MiXCR. The sample has about 32,000 clones, 7% to 9% seen once; the top ten hold roughly two fifths. Sequencing was carried out using blood. The receptors originated from a female donor with papillary thyroid cancer or a benign thyroid nodule (not recorded which). Some clones in this sample may be carry-over from other donors' samples.

The table lists this clone with a count of one. The chain is built from TRBV18 and TRBJ1-5; no firm D call. The germline CDR1 and CDR2 sequences are KGHSH and LQKENI. CDR3 size: 15 residues. Between the trimmed V and J ends, which lost 2 bases and 4 bases, there was a span of 12 bases. In nucleotides, the CDR3 is TGTGCCAGCTCACCATATCAAGGTCGGAATCAGCCCCAGCATTTT. Translation: CASSPYQGRNQPQHF.

For this clone: The junction shows a germline mismatch at one end, possibly a read error. This sample includes further DNA sequences coding for the same CDR3. The chain links TRBV5-1 to TRBJ1-2; 10 bases are shared with TRBD1. CDR3 length equals 17 residues. Germline loops: CDR1 SGHRS, CDR2 YFSETQ. The CDR3 reads CASSYTPPGQGYTRYTF. In DNA, the CDR3 is TGTGCCAGCAGTTATACGCCACCGGGACAGGGGTATACTCGCTATACCTTC.

The sample holds a few counts of this clone. J is TRBJ2-5 and V is TRBV12-3 or TRBV12-4, with 8 bases that match TRBD2. The CDR3 has 15 amino acids. V was pared by 5 bases and J by 4 bases, with 9 bases of the junction left unmatched. The DNA of the CDR3 is TGTGCCAGCAGTACCTCGGGAGGGGCTCGAGAGACCCAGTACTTC. Translation gives CASSTSGGARETQYF.

This clone came up many times. The CDR3 here is CASSAEGSGIEQFF. DNA for the CDR3: TGCGCCAGCAGCGCTGAAGGTAGCGGGATTGAGCAGTTCTTC. The chain employs TRBV5-1 and TRBJ2-1; 8 bases match TRBD2. There are 14 residues in the CDR3. Germline V gene data show CDR1 as SGHRS and CDR2 as YFSETQ. The V and J ends lost 4 bases and 9 bases, in that order; junction bases with no gene match: 9.

The table lists this clone with many counts. V gene TRBV7-2 combines with J gene TRBJ1-1; no definite D call. The CDR3 has 13 residues. Trimming removed 5 bases from V and 8 bases from J, with 15 bases in between. CDR1 and CDR2 (germline): SGHTA, FQGNSA. The chain's CDR3 is CASSRQARLEAFF. The CDR3 region has the DNA TGTGCCAGCAGCCGACAAGCCCGACTGGAAGCTTTCTTT.